This TCR beta chain was identified in a study of CD8+CD57+ T cells in acquired aplastic anemia. Whole-study context: Sorted CD4+ plus CD8+ cells gave DNA averaging about 3.2 ug.

As regards this clonotype: Its antigen is undetermined.

The CDR3 totals 14 residues. The V end was cut by 3 bases, the J end by 6 bases, with 14 bases between. The germline V gene encodes CDR1 LNHDA and CDR2 SQIVND (reference sequence). Investigators profiled TCR beta VDJ and CDR3 from genomic DNA template. TCRdb fed the reads into MiXCR, producing one record per CDR3 protein. The sample lists about 160,000 distinct CDR3 sequences; about 45% were seen once. Whole-study results and caveats: Patients and controls had in common approximately 29 CD8+ CDR3 sequences. No significant patient-versus-control difference appeared in CD8+ Simpson's diversity.

Selection for sequencing was limited to patients who had shown CD8+CD57+ cell expansion by flow cytometry. There were no patients without severe acquired aplastic anemia. This TCR came from a human donor with aplastic anemia. Sequenced input: sorted CD4+, CD8+, or CD8+CD57+ T cells (not recorded which) from PBMCs. The chain joins TRBV19 to TRBJ1-1; D remains ambiguous. The CDR3: CASSILTDTPEAFF. In DNA, the CDR3 is TGTGCCAGTAGTATTCTTACAGACACTCCTGAAGCTTTCTTT.